These 3 T cell receptor beta chains were all obtained from the same sample, sequenced in a study of technical replicates of blood from a few donors. The table came from immunoSEQ multiplex PCR; TCRdb's copy has only in-frame clones and leaves some out. The data contain tens of thousands of clones, 91% of them seen just once; the ten biggest clones take up approximately 0.4%. Input material: T cells isolated from PBMCs. These receptors were collected from a human donor in good health. Some clones in this sample may be carry-over from other donors' samples.

V is TRBV29-1 and J is TRBJ2-2; no reliable D call. The CDR3 runs to 14 residues. V lost 4 bases to trimming and J lost 0 bases, with 9 bases between them. Germline-derived CDR1 and CDR2 are SQVTM and ANQGSEA. The CDR3 region has the DNA TGCAGCGTTGCGGTCACCTCGAACACCGGGGAGCTGTTTTTT. Protein product: CSVAVTSNTGELFF.

The chain employs TRBV9 and TRBJ2-7; weak D call: TRBD2 (6 bases). The CDR3 loop spans 15 amino acids. CDR1 SGDLS and CDR2 YYNGEE come from the germline V gene. The V gene lost 4 bases and the J gene lost 7 bases, with 21 bases spanning the gap. CDR3 in DNA: TGTGCCAGCAGCCAAGGCGCCGGGACTGCCATGGAGCAGTACTTC. Encoded protein: CASSQGAGTAMEQYF.

V and J are TRBV10-3 and TRBJ2-2; TRBD2 matches 13 bases. The CDR3 is 14 residues long. In germline, CDR1 is ENHRY, CDR2 SYGVKD. The V and J ends lost 9 bases and 7 bases, in that order; junction bases with no gene match: 5. The CDR3 spells CAILAGGPGGELFF. The CDR3 region has the DNA TGTGCCATACTAGCGGGAGGGCCTGGCGGGGAGCTGTTTTTT.